Listed below are T cell receptor beta chains from one sample, sequenced in a study of monozygotic twins with inflammatory bowel disease. TCRdb re-called the 5' RACE reads and shows each CDR3 protein once, DNA omitted. The listing records around 200,000 distinct CDR3 sequences. The specimen was blood. These receptors all come from a human donor with ulcerative colitis or Crohn's disease, or a healthy co-twin of an affected twin (not recorded which). Each CDR3 is given with its conserved first and last residue. Fields, in order: V gene, J gene, CDR3 protein.

TRBV5-4	TRBJ1-1	CASSLGSWEMNTEAFF
TRBV9	TRBJ1-2	CASSVDVNSYGYTF
TRBV6-1	TRBJ2-1	CASSRQQFNNEQFF
TRBV4-2	TRBJ1-1	CASSRRLQGATGGNTEAFF
TRBV20-1	TRBJ1-6	CSARDQRGGHNSPLHF
TRBV29-1	TRBJ1-2	CSVHPSINGYTF
TRBV19	TRBJ1-2	CASTLDRDRGSYGYTF
TRBV5-1	TRBJ2-1	CASSLGFGTDHNEQFF
TRBV20-1	TRBJ2-7	CSANGRSDEQYF
TRBV10-3	TRBJ1-3	CAISEENSGNTIYF
TRBV7-8	TRBJ1-2	CASSFNPGKDGYTF
TRBV5-6	TRBJ1-4	CASSRTGPGEKLFF
TRBV27	TRBJ2-1	CATGQETYNEQFF
TRBV7-9	TRBJ1-4	CASSLGFGGEKLFF
TRBV5-1	TRBJ1-1	CASSLADSFWNTEAFF
TRBV6-5	TRBJ2-3	CASSYSEGPGDTQYF
TRBV12-3/TRBV12-4	TRBJ2-1	CASIIGVGQGTTYNEQFF
TRBV11-3	TRBJ2-5	CASSLRRGGETQYF
TRBV19	TRBJ2-7	CASSQGGTGILKQYF
TRBV15	TRBJ1-1	CATSREGGSKAFF
TRBV7-3	TRBJ2-5	CASSRTSQETQYF
TRBV4-1	TRBJ2-1	CASSRQTGSDEQFF
TRBV5-1	TRBJ2-1	CASGPGGSYNEQFF
TRBV20-1	TRBJ2-3	CSAPWRGTDTQYF
TRBV24-1	TRBJ1-2	CATRRPGHDPSCDTF
TRBV18	TRBJ1-1	CASSPSGISGTEAFF
TRBV5-1	TRBJ2-7	CASSLQGSHEQYF
TRBV6-5	TRBJ2-7	CASSSYREQGSYEQYF
TRBV7-9	TRBJ2-1	CASSLQGTYNEQFF
TRBV6-1	TRBJ2-5	CASSRQGAGEETQYF
TRBV7-8	TRBJ2-1	CASSLVAGNYNEQFF